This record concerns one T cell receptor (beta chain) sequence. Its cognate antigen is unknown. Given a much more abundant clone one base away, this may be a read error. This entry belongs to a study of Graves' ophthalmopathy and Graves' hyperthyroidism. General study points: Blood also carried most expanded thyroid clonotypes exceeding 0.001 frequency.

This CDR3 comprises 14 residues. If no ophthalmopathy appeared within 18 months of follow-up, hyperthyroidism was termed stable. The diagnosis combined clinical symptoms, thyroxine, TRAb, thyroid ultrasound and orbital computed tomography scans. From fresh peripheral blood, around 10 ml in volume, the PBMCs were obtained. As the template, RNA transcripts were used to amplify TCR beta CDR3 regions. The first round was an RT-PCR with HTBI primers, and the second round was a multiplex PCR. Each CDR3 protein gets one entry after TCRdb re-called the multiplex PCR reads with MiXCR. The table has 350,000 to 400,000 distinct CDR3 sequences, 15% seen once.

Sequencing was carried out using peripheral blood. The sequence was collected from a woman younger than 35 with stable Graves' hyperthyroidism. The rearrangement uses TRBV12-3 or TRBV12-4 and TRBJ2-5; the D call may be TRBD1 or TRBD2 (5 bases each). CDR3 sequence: CASSLGASRETKYF. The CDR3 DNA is TGTGCCAGCAGTTTAGGTGCCAGCAGGGAGACCAAGTACTTC.